The subject of this entry is one TCR beta chain. Its antigen remains unidentified. With a J-beta primer mix and a sample-barcoded 5' primer, a second PCR ran about 7 to 12 cycles. TCRdb re-called the 5' RACE reads with MiXCR, one entry per CDR3 protein. This table holds about 810,000 distinct CDR3 sequences, around 36% found once. This sample was taken from a study of blood T cells in healthy people across ages. General study points: Diversity was estimated from one million T cells, and these estimates were considered underestimates.

The CDR3 sequence is 17 residues long. The germline gives CDR1 ENHRY, CDR2 SYGVKD. With V trimmed by 0 bases and J by 0 bases, 5 bases remained unmatched. All donors came from Russia, were Caucasian and healthy, and spanned ages roughly 6 to 100. Approximately 10 milliliters of peripheral blood were drawn from each donor into EDTA-treated tubes. Sequenced input: blood. The V call is TRBV10-3, the J call TRBJ2-5, with 9 bases fitting TRBD2. The TCR comes from a man aged 18 to 35 in good health. This chain's CDR3 is CAISESRSGGHQETQYF. CDR3 nucleotides: TGTGCCATCAGTGAGTCGAGAAGCGGGGGGCACCAAGAGACCCAGTACTTC.